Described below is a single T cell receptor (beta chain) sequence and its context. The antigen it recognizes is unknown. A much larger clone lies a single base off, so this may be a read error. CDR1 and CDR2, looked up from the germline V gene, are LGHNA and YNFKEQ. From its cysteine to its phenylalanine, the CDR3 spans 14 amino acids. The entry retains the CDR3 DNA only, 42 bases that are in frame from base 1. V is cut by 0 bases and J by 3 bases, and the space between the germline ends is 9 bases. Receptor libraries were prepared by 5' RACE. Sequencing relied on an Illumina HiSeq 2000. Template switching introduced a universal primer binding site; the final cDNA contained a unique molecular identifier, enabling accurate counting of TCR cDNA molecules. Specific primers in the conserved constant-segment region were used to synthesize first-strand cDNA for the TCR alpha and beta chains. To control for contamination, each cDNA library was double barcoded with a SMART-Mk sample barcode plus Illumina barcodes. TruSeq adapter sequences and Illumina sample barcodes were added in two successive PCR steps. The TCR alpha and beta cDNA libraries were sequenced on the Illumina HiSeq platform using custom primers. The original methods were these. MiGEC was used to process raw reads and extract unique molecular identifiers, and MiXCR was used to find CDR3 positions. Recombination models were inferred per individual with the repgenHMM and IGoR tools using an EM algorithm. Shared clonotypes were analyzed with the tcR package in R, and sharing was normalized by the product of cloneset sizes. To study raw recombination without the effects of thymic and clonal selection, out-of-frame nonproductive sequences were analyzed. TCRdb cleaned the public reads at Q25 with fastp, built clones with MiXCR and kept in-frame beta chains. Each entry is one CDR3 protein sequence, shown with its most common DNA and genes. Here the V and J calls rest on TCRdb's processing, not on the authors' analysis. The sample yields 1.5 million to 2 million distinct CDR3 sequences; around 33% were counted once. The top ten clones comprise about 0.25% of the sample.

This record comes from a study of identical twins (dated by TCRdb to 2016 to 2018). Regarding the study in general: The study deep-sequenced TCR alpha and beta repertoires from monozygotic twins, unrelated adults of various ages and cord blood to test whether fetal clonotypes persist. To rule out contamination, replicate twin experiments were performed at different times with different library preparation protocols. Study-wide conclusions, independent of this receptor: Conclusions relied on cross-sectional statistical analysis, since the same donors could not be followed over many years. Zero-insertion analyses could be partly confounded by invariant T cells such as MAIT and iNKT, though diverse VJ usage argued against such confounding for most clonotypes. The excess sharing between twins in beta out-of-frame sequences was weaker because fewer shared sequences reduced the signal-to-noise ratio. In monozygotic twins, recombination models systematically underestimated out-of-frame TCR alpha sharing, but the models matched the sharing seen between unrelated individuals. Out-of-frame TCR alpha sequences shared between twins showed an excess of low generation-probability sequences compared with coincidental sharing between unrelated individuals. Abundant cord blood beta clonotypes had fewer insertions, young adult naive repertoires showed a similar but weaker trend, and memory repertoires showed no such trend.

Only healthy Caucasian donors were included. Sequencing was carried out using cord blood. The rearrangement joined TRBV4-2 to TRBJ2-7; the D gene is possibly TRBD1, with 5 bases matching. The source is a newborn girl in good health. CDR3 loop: CASSQERGIYEQYF. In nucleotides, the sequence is TGTGCCAGCAGCCAAGAAAGGGGAATCTACGAGCAGTACTTC.